Shown below are 20 T cell receptor beta chains from a single sample sequenced in a study of Graves' ophthalmopathy and Graves' hyperthyroidism. The authors amplified TCR beta CDR3 regions from RNA transcripts. First-round RT-PCR with HTBI primers preceded a second-round multiplex PCR. TCRdb ran MiXCR on the multiplex PCR reads and lists one entry per CDR3 protein. The sample lists around 40,000 distinct CDR3 sequences; around 52% were seen once. The sequencing input was peripheral blood. These receptors were obtained from an adult man with Graves' ophthalmopathy.

The chain links TRBV7-8 to TRBJ2-7; a possible D gene is TRBD2 (6 bases). V was pared by 6 bases and J by 0 bases, with 12 bases between. Germline-derived CDR1 and CDR2 are SGHVS and FQNEAQ. The CDR3 is 14 amino acids. CDR3 nucleotides: TGTGCCAGCAGACTTAGCGGAAACTCCTACGAGCAGTACTTC. Translating it yields CASRLSGNSYEQYF.

J is TRBJ2-7 and V is TRBV29-1; D is unresolved. Germline assignment: CDR1 SQVTM and CDR2 ANQGSEA. The CDR3 sequence is 13 residues long. With 4 bases removed from V and 9 bases from J, the gap between germline ends came to 19 bases. CDR3 nucleotides: TGCAGCGTTGTTGGCAGGACCACTGATGCGCAGTACTTC. Its translation: CSVVGRTTDAQYF.

This clonotype was detected many times. V gene TRBV9 combines with J gene TRBJ2-1, with D perhaps assigned TRBD1 or TRBD2 (5 bases each). Germline CDR1 is SGDLS and CDR2 is YYNGEE. The V end lost 4 bases, the J end lost 4 bases, and 18 bases lay between the germline ends. The CDR3 loop spans 16 amino acids. As DNA, the CDR3 is TGTGCCAGCAGCTCCCGCCGGGGACCCCCTTACAATGAGCAGTTCTTC. Its protein product is CASSSRRGPPYNEQFF.

The sample holds one count of this clonotype. The gene calls are TRBV7-2 and TRBJ2-1, with 9 bases aligning to TRBD1. The CDR3 runs to 15 residues. The ends lost 5 bases at V and 1 base at J; junction bases unmatched: 3. Germline values: CDR1 SGHTA, CDR2 FQGNSA. In nucleotides, the CDR3 is TGTGCCAGCAGCACCGGGACAGGGTCCTACAATGAGCAGTTCTTC. It translates to CASSTGTGSYNEQFF.

The chain has TRBV6-4 and TRBJ2-3, with 11 positions matching TRBD2. CDR3 length equals 16 residues. V lost 5 bases and J lost 11; bases outside the gene matches: 15. Germline CDR1 and CDR2: MRHNA and SNTAGT. The DNA for the CDR3 is TGTGCCAGCAGTCCTTCTAGCGGGGGGCCCCGGGATGAGCAGTATTTT. This translates into CASSPSSGGPRDEQYF.

The chain recombines TRBV20-1 with TRBJ1-3, with D possibly being TRBD1 (5 bases). This CDR3 is 18 amino acids long. CDR1 is DFQATT and CDR2 is SNEGSKA in the germline V gene (reference sequence). Trimming pared 0 bases from V and 1 base from J, leaving 19 bases between. This CDR3 reads CSARDLRGALLSGNTIYF. In nucleotides, the CDR3 is TGCAGTGCTAGAGATTTGAGGGGAGCACTACTATCTGGAAACACCATATATTTT.

V is TRBV7-2 and J is TRBJ2-7; 11 nucleotides agree with TRBD2. The CDR3 length is 15 residues. CDR1 and CDR2 (germline): SGHTA, FQGNSA. J was trimmed by 3 bases and V by 3 bases; bases with no gene match: 4. CDR3 in DNA: TGTGCCAGCAGCTTCCGACTAGCGGGGTACTACGAGCAGTACTTC. Translation: CASSFRLAGYYEQYF.

The chain has TRBV30 and TRBJ1-5; 9 bases match TRBD1. With 5 bases clipped from V and 7 bases from J, the junction kept 9 bases outside the gene matches. CDR1 GTSNPN and CDR2 SVGIG come from the germline V gene (reference sequence). The CDR3 loop spans 14 amino acids. CDR3 sequence (DNA): TGTGCCTGGGGTACCCGGGGACAGGGACAGCCCCAGCATTTT. Its translation is CAWGTRGQGQPQHF.

Many counts were recorded for this clonotype. This rearrangement joins TRBV6-2 or TRBV6-3 to TRBJ2-3; 7 bases align to TRBD2. J lost 3 bases, V lost 5 bases, and 11 bases had no gene match. The CDR3 runs to 16 residues. Germline CDR1 MNHEY, CDR2 SVGEGT. The CDR3 loop reads CASSGTSAGVTDTQYF. Written as DNA, the CDR3 is TGTGCCAGCAGTGGAACTAGCGCGGGGGTGACAGATACGCAGTATTTT.

V gene TRBV19 combines with J gene TRBJ2-2; the D call may be TRBD1 or TRBD2 (6 bases each). Per germline, CDR1 LNHDA and CDR2 SQIVND (reference sequence). V was pared by 3 bases and J by 1 base, with 12 bases between. The CDR3 sequence is 16 residues long. CDR3 protein: CASSIGGGGNTGELFF. Written as DNA, the CDR3 is TGTGCCAGTAGTATTGGAGGGGGAGGGAACACCGGGGAGCTGTTTTTT.

The chain combines TRBV20-1 with TRBJ1-4; weak D call: TRBD1 (6 bases). The CDR3 loop spans 15 amino acids. Trimming removed 0 bases at V and 7 bases at J, with 15 bases between. CDR1 is DFQATT and CDR2 is SNEGSKA in the germline V gene (reference sequence). CDR3 coding DNA: TGCAGTGCTAGAGATCGAGCAGGGGCACTTGAAAAACTGTTTTTT. This codes for CSARDRAGALEKLFF.

This clonotype has at least ten counts. In DNA form, the CDR3 reads TGTGCCAGCAGTTCCCTTAGCGGGGCCGCCCGTGTGGAGCTGTTTTTT. It encodes CASSSLSGAARVELFF. V usage is TRBV6-6 and J usage is TRBJ2-2; 8 bases agree with TRBD2. The V gene end was trimmed by 4 bases and the J gene end by 10 bases; junction bases not matched to a gene: 14. Germline CDR1 MNHNY, CDR2 SVGAGI (reference sequence). CDR3 length equals 16 residues.

Many counts were recorded for this clonotype. This rearrangement joins TRBV7-9 to TRBJ2-7, with D perhaps matching TRBD1 or TRBD2 (6 bases each). Germline V gene data show CDR1 as SEHNR and CDR2 as FQNEAQ (reference sequence). V lost 5 bases to trimming and J lost 3 bases, with 29 bases between them. This CDR3 has 19 amino acids. The CDR3 bases are TGTGCCAGCAGCGCCAAAACAGGGACAACGACTAGAATGGGCTACGAGCAGTACTTC. Amino acid sequence: CASSAKTGTTTRMGYEQYF. Based on the CDR3 plus reference TRBV7-9 and TRBJ2-7, the full variable domain is DTGVSQNPRHKITKRGQNVTFRCDPISEHNRLYWYRQTLGQGPEFLTYFQNEAQLEKSRLLSDRFSAERPKGSFSTLEIQRTEQGDSAMYLCASSAKTGTTTRMGYEQYFGPGTRLTVT.

This chain connects TRBV2 to TRBJ2-5; 9 positions match TRBD1. Germline V gene lookup returns CDR1 SNHLY and CDR2 FYNNEI. The CDR3 consists of 13 residues. V lost 10 bases and J lost 4; bases outside the gene matches: 7. The CDR3 bases are TGTGCCACCAGGAAGACAGGGGGAGAGACCCAGTACTTC. As protein: CATRKTGGETQYF. Full variable domain (rest looked up from reference TRBV2 and TRBJ2-5): EPEVTQTPSHQVTQMGQEVILRCVPISNHLYFYWYRQILGQKVEFLVSFYNNEISEKSEIFDDQFSVERPDGSNFTLKIRSTKLEDSAMYFCATRKTGGETQYFGPGTRLLVL.

This rearrangement joins TRBV2 to TRBJ2-4; D unclear. Germline V gene data show CDR1 as SNHLY and CDR2 as FYNNEI. Deletions cut 7 bases from V and 9 bases from J, with 7 bases between. CDR3 length equals 10 residues. Here the CDR3 DNA reads TGTGCCAGCAAATTAAGCATTCAGTACTTC. Translated, it gives CASKLSIQYF.

The gene calls are TRBV7-3 and TRBJ2-5; D may be TRBD1 (5 bases). Germline V gives CDR1 SGHTA, CDR2 FQGTGA. V was trimmed by 5 bases and J by 9 bases, leaving 19 bases between them. This CDR3 comprises 14 residues. CDR3 in DNA: TGTGCCAGCAGCCCAGACAGAGCCAATCAGCCCCAGTACTTC. Amino acids: CASSPDRANQPQYF.

This clonotype is termed medium-sized. The gene calls are TRBV20-1 and TRBJ1-5; D not certain. The germline CDR1 and CDR2 sequences are DFQATT and SNEGSKA (reference sequence). The V end lost 4 bases, the J end lost 0 bases, and 10 bases lay between the germline ends. The CDR3 consists of 14 residues. In DNA, the CDR3 is TGCAGTGCTACCGTAGGGTATAGCAATCAGCCCCAGCATTTT. It is translated as CSATVGYSNQPQHF.

This clonotype appeared many times. V and J are TRBV3-2 and TRBJ2-1; the DNA was not compared with TRBD2, the D call given in the table. TRBV3-2 is marked as a pseudogene. The CDR3 length is 12 residues. CDR3 DNA sequence: TGTGCCAGCAGCCCCCGCAACAATGAGCAGTTCTTC. Protein: CASSPRNNEQFF.

This clonotype is deemed medium-sized. The rearrangement joins TRBV20-1 to TRBJ2-5; D is perhaps TRBD2 (6 bases). There are 12 residues in the CDR3. CDR1 is DFQATT, CDR2 SNEGSKA, per germline (reference sequence). V was pared by 7 bases and J by 5 bases, with 14 bases between. The CDR3 DNA reads TGCAGTGTGCATGGGGGGTCTGAGACCCAGTACTTC. Protein product: CSVHGGSETQYF.

The CDR3 DNA reads TGTGCCAGCAGCGTAGAGCGCGGGACATCCTACAATGAGCAGTTCTTC. This codes for CASSVERGTSYNEQFF. This chain uses TRBV9 with TRBJ2-1, with D perhaps matching TRBD1 or TRBD2 (6 bases each). The CDR3 is 16 amino acids. Deletions cut 0 bases from V and 1 base from J, with 11 bases between. Germline V gene sequence: CDR1 SGDLS, CDR2 YYNGEE.